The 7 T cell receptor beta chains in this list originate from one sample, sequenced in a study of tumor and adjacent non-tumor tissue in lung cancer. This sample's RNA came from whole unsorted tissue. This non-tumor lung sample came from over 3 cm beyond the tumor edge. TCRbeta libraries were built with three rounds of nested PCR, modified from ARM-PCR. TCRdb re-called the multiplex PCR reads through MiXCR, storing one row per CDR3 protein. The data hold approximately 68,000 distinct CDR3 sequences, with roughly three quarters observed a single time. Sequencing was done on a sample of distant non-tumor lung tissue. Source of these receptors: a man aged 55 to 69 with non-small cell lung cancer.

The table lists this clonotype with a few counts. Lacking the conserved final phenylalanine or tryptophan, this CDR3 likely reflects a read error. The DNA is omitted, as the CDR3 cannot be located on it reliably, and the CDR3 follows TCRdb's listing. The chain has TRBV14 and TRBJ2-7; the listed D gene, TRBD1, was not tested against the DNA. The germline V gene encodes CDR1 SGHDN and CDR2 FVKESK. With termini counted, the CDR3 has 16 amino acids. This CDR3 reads CANSQDMGASRIEQYL.

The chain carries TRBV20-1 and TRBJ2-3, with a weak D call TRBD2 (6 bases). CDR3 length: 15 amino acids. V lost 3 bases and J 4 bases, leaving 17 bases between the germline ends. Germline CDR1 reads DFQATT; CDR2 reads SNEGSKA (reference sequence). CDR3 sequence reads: CSASSVGGSADTQYF. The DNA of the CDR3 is TGCAGTGCTAGTAGTGTCGGGGGTTCGGCAGATACGCAGTATTTT.

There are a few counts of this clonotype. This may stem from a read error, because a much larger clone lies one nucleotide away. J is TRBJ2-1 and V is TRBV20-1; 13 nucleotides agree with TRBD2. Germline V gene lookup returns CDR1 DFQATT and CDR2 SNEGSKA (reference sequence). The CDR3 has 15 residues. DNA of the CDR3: TGCAGTGCTAGAGGTTTCGGACTAGCGGGAGCTGAGCGGTTCTTC. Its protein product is CSARGFGLAGAERFF.

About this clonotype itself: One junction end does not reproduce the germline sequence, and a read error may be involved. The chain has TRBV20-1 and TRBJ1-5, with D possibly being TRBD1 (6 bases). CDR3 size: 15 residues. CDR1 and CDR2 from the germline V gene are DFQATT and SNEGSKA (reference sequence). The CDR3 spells CSAPRGAGINQPQHF. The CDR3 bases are TGCAGTGCCCCTCGGGGGGCAGGGATCAACCAGCCTCAGCATTTT.

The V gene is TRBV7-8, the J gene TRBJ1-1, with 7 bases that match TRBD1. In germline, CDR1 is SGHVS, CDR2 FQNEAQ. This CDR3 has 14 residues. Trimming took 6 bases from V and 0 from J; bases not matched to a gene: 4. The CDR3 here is CASRSGTVNTEAFF. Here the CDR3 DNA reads TGTGCCAGCAGGTCAGGGACAGTGAACACTGAAGCTTTCTTT. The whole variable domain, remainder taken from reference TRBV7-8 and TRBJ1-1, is GAGVSQSPRYKVAKRGQDVALRCDPISGHVSLFWYQQALGQGPEFLTYFQNEAQLDKSGLPSDRFFAERPEGSVSTLKIQRTQQEDSAVYLCASRSGTVNTEAFFGQGTRLTVV.

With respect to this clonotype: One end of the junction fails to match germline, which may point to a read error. The CDR3: CANSLSRDRVYNSPLHF. For the CDR3, the DNA is TGTGCCAACAGCTTGAGCAGGGACAGGGTGTATAATTCACCCCTCCACTTT. The rearrangement uses TRBV5-5 and TRBJ1-6; 9 bases line up with TRBD1. The CDR3 is 17 residues long. Germline V gives CDR1 SGHKS, CDR2 YYEKEE (reference sequence).

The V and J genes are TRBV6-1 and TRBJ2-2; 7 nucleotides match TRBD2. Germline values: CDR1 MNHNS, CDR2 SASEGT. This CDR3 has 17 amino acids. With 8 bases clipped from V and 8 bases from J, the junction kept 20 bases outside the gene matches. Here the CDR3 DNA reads TGTGCCAGCTCGGGAGGTCCTAGCCCCCTAGGGACTGGGGAGCTGTTTTTT. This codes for CASSGGPSPLGTGELFF.